One sample yielded the 16 T cell receptor beta chains listed below, sequenced in a study of metastatic and nonmetastatic thyroid tumors. TCRdb re-called clones from the PCR reads using MiXCR. The profile shows some 23,000 clones, approximately 9.9% of them singletons. Thyroid surgery had not been preceded by any treatment in any patient. What was sequenced was blood. The receptors stem from a female donor with papillary thyroid cancer or a benign thyroid nodule (not recorded which). Some clones in this sample may be carry-over from other donors' samples.

This clone counts as medium-sized. The chain combines TRBV28 with TRBJ1-5, with 8 positions matching TRBD1. In germline, CDR1 is MDHEN, CDR2 SYDVKM. V shed 3 bases and J 6 bases; nucleotides not matched to a gene: 4. This CDR3 is 14 amino acids long. This chain's CDR3 is CASSFSGGSQPQHF. CDR3 nucleotide sequence: TGTGCCAGCAGTTTTTCAGGGGGCAGTCAGCCCCAGCATTTT.

In its sample, this clone was seen a few times. A much larger clone differs from this one at a single base, so this may be a read error. Other nucleotide sequences from this sample produce the same CDR3. The CDR3 spells CASSLNPWAGQEQYF. CDR3 DNA sequence: TGTGCCAGCAGTTTAAACCCTTGGGCGGGGCAAGAGCAGTACTTC. The rearrangement joins TRBV12-3 or TRBV12-4 to TRBJ2-7; the D gene is possibly TRBD2 (6 bases). V lost 2 bases and J lost 7, with 18 bases in between. The CDR3 is 15 residues long.

This clone was counted between two and nine times. The V and J genes are TRBV6-5 and TRBJ2-7; no definite D call. CDR1 and CDR2 from the germline V gene are MNHEY and SVGAGI. The CDR3 is 13 amino acids. Trimming took 3 bases from V and 2 from J, leaving 8 bases between them. The CDR3 DNA sequence: TGTGCCAGCAGTTATACACCTACCTACGAGCAGTACTTC. This encodes CASSYTPTYEQYF.

V and J are TRBV19 and TRBJ1-5; D is possibly TRBD1 (5 bases). This CDR3 has 15 residues. V dropped 4 bases and J dropped 1 base, with 11 bases sitting between them. Germline CDR1 is LNHDA and CDR2 is SQIVND (reference sequence). The CDR3 spells CASSKQEVSNQPQHF. As DNA, the CDR3 is TGTGCCAGTAGTAAACAGGAAGTCAGCAATCAGCCCCAGCATTTT.

Details on this clone: It may be a read error: a sequence one base away is much more abundant. V usage is TRBV18 and J usage is TRBJ1-1; a weak D match, TRBD1 (5 bases). Per the germline V gene, CDR1 is KGHSH and CDR2 is LQKENI. Trimming took off 6 bases at V and 1 base at J, with 12 bases between the two ends. The CDR3 loop spans 14 amino acids. The CDR3 region is CASSPGHGNTEAFF. CDR3 DNA sequence: TGTGCCAGCTCCCCAGGACATGGGAACACTGAAGCTTTCTTT.

This clone was observed many times. The chain carries TRBV10-2 and TRBJ1-5; 7 positions agree with TRBD1. V gave up 8 bases and J gave up 3 bases; unmatched junction bases: 4. Germline V lookup: CDR1 WSHSY, CDR2 SAAADI. CDR3 length: 13 residues. The CDR3 is CASGGQDNQPQHF. In DNA, the CDR3 is TGCGCCAGCGGTGGACAGGACAATCAGCCCCAGCATTTT.

This clone showed up many times. V is TRBV12-5 and J is TRBJ2-2, with TRBD1 identical over 10 bases. Germline CDR1 LGHNT, CDR2 FRNRAP. V trimming: 0 bases; J trimming: 2 bases; junction bases outside the gene matches: 6. The CDR3 contains 18 residues. DNA for the CDR3: TGTGCTAGTGGTTTGGTATTAAGGGACAGGGGTAACACCGGGGAGCTGTTTTTT. Translating gives CASGLVLRDRGNTGELFF.

This clone came up a few times. The genes are TRBV5-1 and TRBJ1-4; 7 bases agree with TRBD1. Germline CDR1 reads SGHRS; CDR2 reads YFSETQ. The CDR3 contains 15 residues. Losses at the gene ends were 0 bases for V and 7 bases for J; bases not matched to a gene: 6. The CDR3, as DNA: TGCGCCAGCAGCTTGGATGGGACAGAGATTGAAAAACTGTTTTTT. It is translated as CASSLDGTEIEKLFF.

This clone has at least ten counts. Relative to the germline gene, one junction end is altered; a read error may explain this. J is TRBJ1-2 and V is TRBV7-7, with D unresolved. The germline V gene encodes CDR1 SSHAT and CDR2 FNYEAQ (reference sequence). The CDR3 extends over 16 amino acids. The CDR3 is CASSPLAPGLNYGYTF. The CDR3 bases are TGTGCTAGCAGCCCCCTAGCTCCGGGATTAAACTATGGCTACACCTTC.

This clone has at least ten counts. This rearrangement joins TRBV19 to TRBJ1-5; the D gene is possibly TRBD1 (6 bases). V dropped 3 bases and J dropped 1 base, with 13 bases sitting between them. The germline CDR1 and CDR2 sequences are LNHDA and SQIVND (reference sequence). This CDR3 spans 16 amino acids. CDR3 amino acids: CASSIGRGLSNQPQHF. CDR3 nucleotides: TGTGCCAGTAGTATCGGCAGGGGTCTGAGCAATCAGCCCCAGCATTTT.

The chain is built from TRBV5-6 and TRBJ2-7, with 8 positions matching TRBD2. V lost 0 bases and J lost 2; bases outside the gene matches: 7. The CDR3 has 16 residues. The germline gives CDR1 SGHDT, CDR2 YYEEEE. This chain's CDR3 is CASSLEPGGATYEQYF. CDR3 DNA: TGTGCCAGCAGCTTGGAGCCCGGGGGGGCCACCTACGAGCAGTACTTC.

The chain employs TRBV6-7 and TRBJ2-1; 10 nucleotides agree with TRBD2. TRBV6-7 is sorted into the ORF group, with uncertain function. Trimming took 6 bases from V and 6 from J; bases not matched to a gene: 17. CDR3 length: 18 amino acids. CDR3 DNA sequence: TGTGCCAGCAGAACGGTCGGACTAGCGGTTAGGATAGGCAATGAGCAGTTCTTC. The encoded protein is CASRTVGLAVRIGNEQFF.

Many counts were recorded for this clone. This rearrangement joins TRBV19 to TRBJ2-1, with 7 positions matching TRBD1. Germline V gene sequence: CDR1 LNHDA, CDR2 SQIVND (reference sequence). J was trimmed by 5 bases and V by 6 bases; bases with no gene match: 4. This CDR3 contains 13 residues. DNA of the CDR3: TGTGCCAGTAGGAGGACAGGAGACAATGAGCAGTTCTTC. Protein sequence: CASRRTGDNEQFF.

There are a few counts of this clone. The chain employs TRBV6-5 and TRBJ1-4; the D is unclear. The germline gives CDR1 MNHEY, CDR2 SVGAGI. The CDR3 is 12 residues long. V was trimmed by 2 bases and J by 8 bases, leaving 6 bases between them. The CDR3 coding sequence is TGTGCCAGCAGTTACCCGACCGAAAAACTGTTTTTT. As protein: CASSYPTEKLFF.

This clone is labeled as medium-sized. CDR3 DNA sequence: TGTGCCAGCAGTCGCTCGACAGTCTCCTACGAGCAGTACTTC. It codes for CASSRSTVSYEQYF. The chain carries TRBV6-2 or TRBV6-3 and TRBJ2-7; a possible D gene is TRBD1 (5 bases). This CDR3 is built from 14 residues. The ends were cut back, 5 bases at V and 0 bases at J, with 11 bases in the middle. The germline V gene has CDR1 MNHEY and CDR2 SVGEGT.

This clone has only a few counts. The chain joins TRBV29-1 to TRBJ2-1; D gene ambiguous. Trimming stripped 1 base from V and 0 bases from J, with 19 bases between. Germline assignment: CDR1 SQVTM and CDR2 ANQGSEA. The CDR3 is 18 residues long. CDR3 residues: CSVEGVRSGLNSYNEQFF. The CDR3 bases are TGCAGCGTTGAAGGGGTTCGTTCCGGCCTTAACTCCTACAATGAGCAGTTCTTC.